The present entry profiles one T cell receptor (beta chain) with its context. The antigen it recognizes is unknown. There are no base qualities to consult, and no much larger clone falls within one base. The data originate from a study of graft-versus-host responses after intestinal transplantation (dated by TCRdb to the early 2020s). As for the study more broadly: Recipients received multivisceral, liver-intestinal, or isolated intestinal transplants. All recipients received anti-thymocyte globulin induction followed by maintenance tacrolimus and steroids for around three years. After intestinal transplantation, graft-versus-host and host-versus-graft alloreactive T cell clones in the graft, circulation and bone marrow were tracked using bulk TCR-beta CDR3 sequencing. Alloreactive clones were identified by sequencing pre-transplant mixed lymphocyte reaction products and comparing these products with unstimulated pre-transplant donor and recipient T cells. The cohort enrolled 20 to 25 intestinal transplant recipients including one retransplant, and a few patients lacking pretransplant specimens were excluded. A peak of at least 4% donor T cells among recipient peripheral blood mononuclear cells was the definition used for donor T cell macrochimerism. Instead of going to the commercial service, samples from a few later patients were sequenced in-house on an Illumina MiSeq and processed with MiXCR. Overall study outcomes, separate from this receptor: Conclusions were limited by the relatively low number and heterogeneity of intestinal transplant patients. Early after transplant, peak levels of circulating GvH clones were associated with declines in HvG clones. GvH clones were found in recipient bone marrow, and some of the GvH clones appeared earlier in ileal mucosa or blood, which is consistent with an intestinal mucosal origin. High GvH to HvG T cell clonal ratios were observed in the allografts of patients with donor T cell macrochimerism.

Receptors were amplified or captured by the immunoSEQ multiplex PCR assay. For most patients, genomic DNA was subjected to high-throughput TCR-beta CDR3 sequencing by Adaptive Biotechnologies. The study's own analysis went as follows. TCR sequencing data for over 15 patients were retrieved from Adaptive's ImmunoSEQ software; three other patients were processed with MiXCR and VDJtools. CDR3 nucleotide sequences shared between donor and recipient were removed because the origin of such sequences could not be assigned. Alloreactive clones required at least 2-fold expansion over unstimulated cells and minimum CFSE-low frequency of 0.002% (template counts) or 0.001% (read counts). A clone was considered mappable if detected in the sequenced pre-transplant spleen, lymph node, or MLR CFSE-low populations of the donor or recipient. The cumulative frequency of alloreactive clones was calculated as a percentage of all sequences, weighted by copy number. Held by TCRdb, this immuneACCESS table contains in-frame sequences only and omits some clones. Under half of the omission traces to an unresolved V gene where checked; the cause of the rest is unknown. V and J calls and clone size follow that table, whereas D and trimming were derived from the DNA. This sample is represented by under 20,000 clones; roughly 94% of them were singletons. The ten biggest clones cover 0.65% to 1% of the sample.

Blood samples were collected up to 4 times in the first month after transplant and then at least monthly when available. The CDR3 contains 15 residues, cysteine and phenylalanine counted. The kept DNA is CDR3 alone, 45 bases in frame from the first base. Taken from the germline V gene, the CDR1 and CDR2 loops are MNHEY and SVGAGI. V is pared back by 0 bases and J by 4 bases, with 9 bases lying between the germline termini. The source material was PBMCs, sampled 23 days after intestinal transplant. Rearrangement joined TRBV6-5 to TRBJ2-2; the D gene cannot be resolved beyond TRBD1 or TRBD2, each matching 5 bases. The clonotype comes from a human patient who received an intestinal transplant, so some T cells may come from the graft donor. The DNA reads as follows: TGTGCCAGCAGTTACTCGAAGAGGGGCACCGGGGAGCTGTTTTTT. Translated, it reads CASSYSKRGTGELFF.